Shown below are 13 T cell receptor beta chains from a single sample sequenced in a study of blood T cell repertoires in COVID-19. The method was immunoSEQ multiplex PCR; TCRdb's version includes in-frame clones alone and lacks a portion of them. The sample includes about 70,000 clones, roughly 91% seen only once; the top ten take roughly a tenth. Sequenced sample: peripheral blood. The receptors were gathered from a woman under 30 with acute or convalescent COVID-19.

V gene TRBV5-8 combines with J gene TRBJ2-3, with D perhaps matching TRBD1 (5 bases). Trimming stripped 0 bases from V and 5 bases from J, with 13 bases between. Germline V gives CDR1 SGHTS, CDR2 YDEGEE. The CDR3 is made up of 15 amino acids. CDR3 DNA: TGTGCCAGCAGCTTGGGTTCAGGGTCGGGAGATACGCAGTATTTT. Its translation is CASSLGSGSGDTQYF.

This rearrangement joins TRBV5-1 to TRBJ2-1; D gene ambiguous. The CDR3 covers 13 residues. From germline, CDR1 is SGHRS and CDR2 YFSETQ. The V gene lost 0 bases and the J gene lost 10 bases, with 11 bases spanning the gap. CDR3 in DNA: TGCGCCAGCAGCTTGGCCGACTCCCCGGAGCAGTTCTTC. Encoded protein: CASSLADSPEQFF.

This clone came up once. The genes are TRBV12-5 and TRBJ2-3; 9 bases align to TRBD2. Losses at the gene ends were 7 bases for V and 5 bases for J; bases not matched to a gene: 10. The germline CDR1 and CDR2 sequences are LGHNT and FRNRAP. The CDR3 extends over 15 amino acids. DNA for the CDR3: TGTGCTAGTGATTCGGCGGGAGGGCGTGGAGATACGCAGTATTTT. This gives the protein CASDSAGGRGDTQYF.

This sequence joins TRBV9 and TRBJ1-1; TRBD1 aligns across 12 bases. The CDR3 spans 16 residues. The germline V gene encodes CDR1 SGDLS and CDR2 YYNGEE. V gave up 1 base and J gave up 5 bases; unmatched junction bases: 6. The CDR3 coding sequence is TGTGCCAGCAGCGTATCGGGACAGGGGGCTCTGACTGAAGCTTTCTTT. Protein sequence: CASSVSGQGALTEAFF. Full variable domain (missing parts from reference TRBV9 and TRBJ1-1): DSGVTQTPKHLITATGQRVTLRCSPRSGDLSVYWYQQSLDQGLQFLIQYYNGEERAKGNILERFSAQQFPDLHSELNLSSLELGDSALYFCASSVSGQGALTEAFFGQGTRLTVV.

As for this clone: The junction departs from the called germline gene at one end, perhaps through a read error. This chain links TRBV6-5 with TRBJ2-1, with 9 nucleotides matching TRBD2. In germline, CDR1 is MNHEY, CDR2 SVGAGI. The CDR3 has 13 amino acids. The CDR3 region is CASRGTSYSEQFF. CDR3 sequence (DNA): TGTGCCAGCAGAGGGACTAGCTACAGTGAGCAGTTCTTC.

J is TRBJ1-1 and V is TRBV5-4; weak D call: TRBD1 (6 bases). The germline V gene has CDR1 SGHNT and CDR2 YYREEE (reference sequence). V was clipped by 2 bases and J by 4 bases, with 12 bases between them. The CDR3 is 14 amino acids. The CDR3 region has the DNA TGTGCCAGCAGCTTTGGGGGCAGTAGCACTGAAGCTTTCTTT. This encodes CASSFGGSSTEAFF.

V is TRBV7-9 and J is TRBJ2-1, with D possibly being TRBD2 (6 bases). V gave up 5 bases and J gave up 7 bases, with 18 bases separating them. Germline CDR1 reads SEHNR; CDR2 reads FQNEAQ (reference sequence). The CDR3 sequence is 15 residues long. For the CDR3, the DNA is TGTGCCAGCAGCCCCGGAGCGAGCGGAGGGAATGAGCAGTTCTTC. Its protein is CASSPGASGGNEQFF. The complete variable domain, with remaining parts taken from reference TRBV7-9 and TRBJ2-1, reads DTGVSQNPRHKITKRGQNVTFRCDPISEHNRLYWYRQTLGQGPEFLTYFQNEAQLEKSRLLSDRFSAERPKGSFSTLEIQRTEQGDSAMYLCASSPGASGGNEQFFGPGTRLTVL.

The V call is TRBV28, the J call TRBJ2-3, with a tentative D call TRBD1 (6 bases). The germline V and J ends were trimmed by 5 bases and 2 bases, with 8 bases remaining between them. The CDR3 has 13 amino acids. The germline V gene encodes CDR1 MDHEN and CDR2 SYDVKM. Here the CDR3 DNA reads TGTGCCAGCAGTGGACAGAACACAGATACGCAGTATTTT. It codes for CASSGQNTDTQYF.

The rearrangement links TRBV3-1 (or the pseudogene TRBV3-2) to TRBJ2-1; 10 nucleotides agree with TRBD2. The CDR3 has 16 amino acids. Trimming took 0 bases from V and 3 from J; bases not matched to a gene: 2. Germline V gives CDR1 LGHDT, CDR2 YNNKEL (reference sequence). This CDR3 is CASSQDLAGDYNEQFF. DNA of the CDR3: TGTGCCAGCAGCCAAGATCTAGCGGGGGACTACAATGAGCAGTTCTTC.

This clone was seen only once. The chain carries TRBV19 and TRBJ2-1; 9 bases align to TRBD1. J was trimmed by 4 bases and V by 3 bases; bases with no gene match: 4. This CDR3 spans 15 amino acids. Per the germline V gene, CDR1 is LNHDA and CDR2 is SQIVND (reference sequence). The DNA for the CDR3 is TGTGCCAGTAGTATCGACAGGGGGACGTACAATGAGCAGTTCTTC. It specifies CASSIDRGTYNEQFF. Drawing the rest from reference TRBV19 and TRBJ2-1, the complete variable domain is DGGITQSPKYLFRKEGQNVTLSCEQNLNHDAMYWYRQDPGQGLRLIYYSQIVNDFQKGDIAEGYSVSREKKESFPLTVTSAQKNPTAFYLCASSIDRGTYNEQFFGPGTRLTVL.

The DNA for the CDR3 is TGTGCCAGCTCGAGCGGAGCGGTCGTGGGCTACGAGCAGTACTTC. Translated: CASSSGAVVGYEQYF. J is TRBJ2-7 and V is TRBV18; D perhaps matches TRBD2 (5 bases). This CDR3 has 15 amino acids. Trimming stripped 6 bases from V and 3 bases from J, with 18 bases between. Germline V gene lookup returns CDR1 KGHSH and CDR2 LQKENI.

This clone was seen a single time. The rearrangement joins TRBV6-5 to TRBJ1-2; D remains unclear. CDR3 length equals 12 residues. Between the trimmed V and J ends, which lost 4 bases and 4 bases, there was a span of 7 bases. Germline CDR1 is MNHEY and CDR2 is SVGAGI. In nucleotides, the CDR3 is TGTGCCAGCAGTTCCACAACCTATGGCTACACCTTC. Translated: CASSSTTYGYTF.

The chain has TRBV13 and TRBJ2-3, with 10 positions matching TRBD2. Germline V gene data show CDR1 as PRHDT and CDR2 as FYEKMQ (reference sequence). The length of the CDR3 is 18 residues. V was pared by 4 bases and J by 0 bases, with 10 bases of the junction left unmatched. The CDR3 coding sequence is TGTGCCAGCAGCTCCACAGCGAGCGGGAGGGCTAGCACAGATACGCAGTATTTT. It yields the protein CASSSTASGRASTDTQYF.